Each of the 5 T cell receptor beta chains below was sequenced from the same sample in a study of control samples from healthy donors and cancer patients. The table came from immunoSEQ multiplex PCR; TCRdb's copy has only in-frame clones and leaves some out. This sample has over 150,000 clones, with over 85% found just once. The sequenced sample consisted of blood. The receptors shown here come from a man aged 25-45 years in good health.

The chain combines TRBV9 with TRBJ2-7; TRBD1 matches 7 bases. CDR3 length: 15 residues. Germline V gene lookup returns CDR1 SGDLS and CDR2 YYNGEE. V lost 5 bases to trimming and J lost 0 bases; unmatched junction nucleotides: 8. As DNA, the CDR3 is TGTGCCAGCAGTCAAGGGACAGCTTACTCCTACGAGCAGTACTTC. Amino acids: CASSQGTAYSYEQYF.

The chain couples TRBV6-1 to TRBJ2-2; D is possibly TRBD2 (5 bases). This CDR3 spans 16 amino acids. Germline-derived CDR1 and CDR2 are MNHNS and SASEGT. Trimming removed 0 bases from V and 6 bases from J, with 14 bases in between. CDR3 coding DNA: TGTGCCAGCAGTGAAGCATCGGGAATATGGGCCGGGGAGCTGTTTTTT. It yields the protein CASSEASGIWAGELFF.

The gene calls are TRBV6-5 and TRBJ2-2; D is ambiguous. The germline V gene has CDR1 MNHEY and CDR2 SVGAGI. V gave up 10 bases and J gave up 5 bases, with 20 bases separating them. The CDR3 runs to 15 residues. The CDR3 spells CAIPQAQWGTGELFF. The CDR3 DNA reads as TGTGCCATTCCCCAGGCCCAGTGGGGTACCGGGGAGCTGTTTTTT.

V gene TRBV27 combines with J gene TRBJ1-6; tentative D call: TRBD1 (5 bases). V lost 2 bases to trimming and J lost 7 bases, with 15 bases between them. Germline values: CDR1 MNHEY, CDR2 SMNVEV (reference sequence). This CDR3 has 16 amino acids. The CDR3 region is CASSLGPRVNNSPLHF. The CDR3 nucleotides read TGTGCCAGCAGTTTAGGGCCCAGGGTAAACAATTCACCCCTCCACTTT.

The rearrangement links TRBV5-4 to TRBJ2-3, with TRBD2 matching 8 bases. Germline values: CDR1 SGHNT, CDR2 YYREEE (reference sequence). The CDR3 spans 13 residues. V dropped 6 bases and J dropped 7; count of bases not matched to a gene: 7. The CDR3 sequence: CASKNGGANTQYF. Here the CDR3 DNA reads TGTGCCAGCAAGAACGGGGGGGCGAATACGCAGTATTTT.